Listed below are T cell receptor beta chains from one sample, sequenced in a study of regulatory T cells in long-lasting Graves disease. TCRdb processed the multiplex PCR reads anew with MiXCR; each CDR3 protein has one entry. The repertoire holds about 220,000 distinct CDR3 sequences, with around 19% as singletons. The same data also went into a second study, on T cells in Graves' hyperthyroidism and ophthalmopathy.

This specimen consisted of peripheral blood mononuclear cells (PBMCs), obtained at new diagnosis, from a patient treated with antithyroid drugs. These receptors all stem from a woman between 25 and 40 years old with Graves disease. Each CDR3 is given with its conserved first and last residue. A D gene is named only where the DNA matches it firmly. Clone sizes are given selectively: once, few, many, or a class where the clone is expanded.

cdr3_nt cdr3_aa j_call d_call cdr3_length clone_size v_call
TGCAGTGCTAAGGGGGGACTAGGGATTACAGATACGCAGTATTTT CSAKGGLGITDTQYF TRBJ2-3 TRBD2 15 . TRBV20-1
TGTGCCAGCAGCTTATTCAATACGGCATACAATGAGCAGTTCTTC CASSLFNTAYNEQFF TRBJ2-1 . 15 many TRBV7-8
TGTGCCACCAGCAGAGGAGACGGGGGGATCGGTGAAAAACTGTTTTTT CATSRGDGGIGEKLFF TRBJ1-4 . 16 many TRBV15
TGTGCCAGCAGTTACTCGAACACCTACGAGCAGTACTTC CASSYSNTYEQYF TRBJ2-7 . 13 many TRBV6-2/TRBV6-3
TGTGCCAGCAAGCGAACGGTAAATTCACCCCTCCACTTT CASKRTVNSPLHF TRBJ1-6 . 13 few TRBV6-1
TGTGCCAGCAGCTTAGTCGCGGGGGGGCCAAATGAGCAGTTCTTC CASSLVAGGPNEQFF TRBJ2-1 TRBD2 15 many TRBV7-2
TGTGCCAGCAGCCGTTATGGGGGAAAAAGCTCCTACAATGAGCAGTTCTTC CASSRYGGKSSYNEQFF TRBJ2-1 . 17 . TRBV11-2
TGTGCCAGCAGCTCCTTTGGGACTAGCAATCAGCCCCAGCATTTT CASSSFGTSNQPQHF TRBJ1-5 . 15 few TRBV7-2
TGTGCCAGCAGCTTCGGAGGAGAAAAACTGTTTTTT CASSFGGEKLFF TRBJ1-4 . 12 many TRBV7-9
TGTGCCAGCAGTCCCGGAGGAACAGCTGGAAACACCATATATTTT CASSPGGTAGNTIYF TRBJ1-3 . 15 many TRBV12-3/TRBV12-4
TGTGCCTGGAGCGGCCCGGGCAAGTTCGCGCTGTTTTTT CAWSGPGKFALFF TRBJ2-2 . 13 few TRBV30
TGCAGTGCTAGGAGAGAGGGCAGGGGGCAGAATCAGCCCCAGCATTTT CSARREGRGQNQPQHF TRBJ1-5 TRBD1 16 many TRBV20-1
TGTGCCTATTATAACACAGGGGGTGGTGGCTACACCTTC CAYYNTGGGGYTF TRBJ1-2 TRBD1 13 many TRBV30
TGTGCCAGCAGCTTAGTTGGTGCAGGGCCGAACACTGAAGCTTTCTTT CASSLVGAGPNTEAFF TRBJ1-1 . 16 few TRBV7-9
TGCGCCAGCAGCTTGATACTAGCGGGAGGAACTAGCACAGATACGCAGTATTTT CASSLILAGGTSTDTQYF TRBJ2-3 TRBD2 18 . TRBV5-1
TGTGCCAGCGAAAAATCAGAGAGACTCCAAGAGACCCAGTACTTC CASEKSERLQETQYF TRBJ2-5 . 15 many TRBV2
TGTGCCAGCAGCCCCCCAGGGGAAAGGAATGAGCAGTTCTTC CASSPPGERNEQFF TRBJ2-1 . 14 many TRBV7-3
TGTGCCAGCAGCTTGATTCAGTGGGGGGGAAGGACTGAAGCTTTCTTT CASSLIQWGGRTEAFF TRBJ1-1 . 16 . TRBV5-5
TGTGCCAGCAGAAGGACAGTGAACACCGGGGAGCTGTTTTTT CASRRTVNTGELFF TRBJ2-2 . 14 many TRBV9
TGTGCTAGTGGTTTGGTACCCAATCAGCCCCAGCATTTT CASGLVPNQPQHF TRBJ1-5 . 13 many TRBV12-5
TGTGCCAGCAGGGGACAGGGGGTCGATCGTGGCTACACCTTC CASRGQGVDRGYTF TRBJ1-2 TRBD1 14 . TRBV28
TGTGCCAGCGGTTTATCAGGGGCCGGGAAAAAACCGTTTTTT CASGLSGAGKKPFF TRBJ1-4 . 14 . TRBV12-3/TRBV12-4
TGTGCCTGGACCCGCCAAGGACAGGGGTATGGCTACACCTTC CAWTRQGQGYGYTF TRBJ1-2 TRBD1 14 many TRBV30
TGTGCCAGCAGTTTCCCCGGACTAGCTAAAGCAGATACGCAGTATTTT CASSFPGLAKADTQYF TRBJ2-3 TRBD2 16 many TRBV12-3/TRBV12-4
TGTGCCAGCAGTGCAGATCCCGACGGGACGCCGTCCGATACGCAGTATTTT CASSADPDGTPSDTQYF TRBJ2-3 . 17 . TRBV2
TGCGCCAGCAGCCAAGACATAAACAGACAAGTGACCCAGTACTTC CASSQDINRQVTQYF TRBJ2-5 . 15 . TRBV4-1
TGTGCCTGGACAATAGGGACAGGGGCCTACGAGCAGTACTTC CAWTIGTGAYEQYF TRBJ2-7 TRBD1 14 many TRBV30